Listed here are 20 T cell receptor beta chains from one sample, sequenced in a study of cytomegalovirus exposure and HLA in healthy donors (dated by TCRdb to the late 2010s). Libraries were prepared through the immunoSEQ multiplex PCR assay. A mixture of 60 forward primers for TCR Vbeta segments and 13 reverse primers for TCR Jbeta segments was used in the multiplex PCR. As stored in TCRdb, this immuneACCESS dataset retains in-frame rearrangements with V and J assigned. A fraction of the clones does not appear; measured against another copy, unresolved V genes explain less than half of the discrepancy, and the remainder lacks a known reason. This sample gives roughly 170,000 clones in total; around four fifths of them show up just once. The biggest ten clones account for around 4.9% of the sample. Sequenced sample: PBMCs. These receptors were collected from a girl aged 5-17 years in good health and CMV-seropositive.

The chain recombines TRBV5-1 with TRBJ1-1, with D maybe TRBD1 (6 bases). The CDR3 contains 17 residues. Germline loops: CDR1 SGHRS, CDR2 YFSETQ. Trimming took off 4 bases at V and 0 bases at J, with 19 bases between the two ends. The CDR3 region has the DNA TGCGCCAGCAGCCACGGACAGATAACTCCCGTGAACACTGAAGCTTTCTTT. It specifies CASSHGQITPVNTEAFF.

V and J are TRBV11-3 and TRBJ1-1, with 7 bases lining up with TRBD1. Trimming at V came to 5 bases and at J to 11 bases, leaving 8 bases not matched to a gene. This CDR3 has 12 amino acids. Germline V gene lookup returns CDR1 SGHNT and CDR2 YENEEA. The CDR3 coding sequence is TGTGCCAGCAGCCTAAGACAGGGAAGGGCTTTCTTT. It codes for CASSLRQGRAFF. The complete variable domain, with remaining parts taken from reference TRBV11-3 and TRBJ1-1, reads EAGVVQSPRYKIIEKKQPVAFWCNPISGHNTLYWYLQNLGQGPELLIRYENEEAVDDSQLPKDRFSAERLKGVDSTLKIQPAELGDSAVYLCASSLRQGRAFFGQGTRLTVV.

The chain couples TRBV27 to TRBJ2-7; D gene ambiguous. Germline assignment: CDR1 MNHEY and CDR2 SMNVEV (reference sequence). The germline V and J ends were trimmed by 3 bases and 4 bases, with 10 bases remaining between them. The CDR3 contains 13 residues. The CDR3 is CASSLAGPYEQYF. The CDR3 nucleotides are TGTGCCAGCAGTTTGGCAGGCCCGTACGAGCAGTACTTC.

With respect to this clone: Since the CDR3 does not end with the conserved phenylalanine or tryptophan, this likely comes from a read error. No DNA is shown, since the ends of the CDR3 on it are uncertain; the CDR3 is the one TCRdb lists. The genes are TRBV2 and TRBJ1-2; the DNA was not used to check the table's D call, TRBD1. Both ends counted, the CDR3 spans 12 residues. CDR1 is SNHLY, CDR2 FYNNEI, per germline. The CDR3 sequence: CASKPLKGTVES.

This chain links TRBV28 with TRBJ2-4; no definite D call. V dropped 3 bases and J dropped 4 bases, with 10 bases sitting between them. The CDR3 is 14 amino acids. CDR1 and CDR2 from the germline V gene are MDHEN and SYDVKM. This CDR3 is CASSLRYTKNIQYF. The CDR3 DNA reads TGTGCCAGCAGTTTGAGGTACACTAAAAACATTCAGTACTTC.

The chain links TRBV6-1 to TRBJ2-2; 8 bases align to TRBD2. The length of the CDR3 is 20 residues. V shed 2 bases, J shed 1 base, and the junction held 15 bases outside the gene matches. Germline lookup yields CDR1 MNHNS and CDR2 SASEGT. The CDR3: CASSENSSMVRGVNTGELFF. Written as DNA, the CDR3 is TGTGCCAGCAGTGAAAACTCGAGCATGGTGCGGGGGGTGAACACCGGGGAGCTGTTTTTT.

The chain carries TRBV7-9 and TRBJ2-7, with 9 positions matching TRBD1. This CDR3 has 18 residues. Germline values: CDR1 SEHNR, CDR2 FQNEAQ (reference sequence). V dropped 5 bases and J dropped 2; count of bases not matched to a gene: 16. CDR3 amino acids: CASSPKAPGQGVAYEQYF. The CDR3 DNA reads as TGTGCCAGCAGCCCCAAGGCTCCGGGACAGGGTGTAGCCTACGAGCAGTACTTC.

The chain is built from TRBV6-4 and TRBJ2-2; 10 bases are shared with TRBD1. Germline-derived CDR1 and CDR2 are MRHNA and SNTAGT. V dropped 7 bases and J dropped 3; count of bases not matched to a gene: 5. The CDR3 runs to 15 residues. The CDR3 DNA reads as TGTGCCAGCACCCGGACAGGGGGGGACACCGGGGAGCTGTTTTTT. Residues: CASTRTGGDTGELFF.

This rearrangement joins TRBV11-3 to TRBJ1-1, with 10 bases identical to TRBD1. V trimming: 5 bases; J trimming: 11 bases; junction bases outside the gene matches: 5. CDR1 and CDR2 from the germline V gene are SGHNT and YENEEA. This CDR3 comprises 12 residues. This CDR3 reads CASSGTGVVAFF. The CDR3, as DNA: TGTGCCAGCAGCGGGACAGGGGTCGTGGCTTTCTTT.

This clone was counted only a few times. The CDR3 sequence: CASSSTGTELGKQYF. As DNA, the CDR3 is TGTGCCAGCAGCTCAACCGGGACTGAGCTCGGGAAGCAGTATTTT. The chain links TRBV5-4 to TRBJ2-3; D possibly corresponds to TRBD2 (6 bases). The length of the CDR3 is 15 residues. Germline values: CDR1 SGHNT, CDR2 YYREEE (reference sequence). V shed 3 bases and J shed 11 bases, with 22 bases lying between them.

V is TRBV2 and J is TRBJ2-5; D ambiguous. CDR1 is SNHLY and CDR2 is FYNNEI in the germline V gene. V was cut by 10 bases and J by 2 bases, with 17 bases left in between. This CDR3 has 14 residues. CDR3 in DNA: TGTGCCACCAGACTTGGAGAGGCGCAAGAGACCCAGTACTTC. Residues: CATRLGEAQETQYF.

This sequence joins TRBV18 and TRBJ2-7; tentatively, D is TRBD1 (6 bases). CDR3 length equals 15 residues. Germline CDR1 KGHSH, CDR2 LQKENI. Trimming took 6 bases from V and 2 from J, leaving 17 bases between them. The DNA of the CDR3 is TGTGCCAGCTCGCCCTCCGGGCAGGGGACCTACGAGCAGTACTTC. Translated: CASSPSGQGTYEQYF.

This sequence joins TRBV6-1 and TRBJ1-1; TRBD1 aligns across 7 bases. This CDR3 region has 13 residues. V trimming: 5 bases; J trimming: 4 bases; junction bases outside the gene matches: 4. Germline V gene sequence: CDR1 MNHNS, CDR2 SASEGT. The CDR3 is CASSLQGTTEAFF. DNA for the CDR3: TGTGCCAGCAGTTTACAGGGGACCACTGAAGCTTTCTTT.

About this clone: The same CDR3 also results from other DNA sequences found in this sample. The J gene is TRBJ2-6, the V gene TRBV19; the D is unclear. This CDR3 spans 15 amino acids. Germline CDR1 is LNHDA and CDR2 is SQIVND (reference sequence). Trimming took 1 base from V and 3 from J, leaving 7 bases between them. In DNA form, the CDR3 reads TGTGCCAGTAGTATAGGAGGCAGTGGGGCCAACGTCCTGACTTTC. Translating it yields CASSIGGSGANVLTF.

The chain joins TRBV18 to TRBJ1-1, with 7 bases fitting TRBD1. Germline CDR1 and CDR2: KGHSH and LQKENI. Trimming took 6 bases from V and 8 from J; bases not matched to a gene: 6. This CDR3 spans 12 amino acids. In DNA, the CDR3 is TGTGCCAGCTCCCCCGGGACAGTCGAAGCTTTCTTT. Translating it yields CASSPGTVEAFF. The full variable domain, completed using reference TRBV18 and TRBJ1-1, is NAGVMQNPRHLVRRRGQEARLRCSPMKGHSHVYWYRQLPEEGLKFMVYLQKENIIDESGMPKERFSAEFPKEGPSILRIQQVVRGDSAAYFCASSPGTVEAFFGQGTRLTVV.

The rearrangement joins TRBV7-6 to TRBJ2-3; D ambiguous. Germline lookup yields CDR1 SGHVS and CDR2 FNYEAQ. The CDR3 has 15 residues. Trimming took 1 base from V and 4 from J, leaving 12 bases between them. The CDR3 spells CASSLDLVGSDTQYF. CDR3 sequence (DNA): TGTGCCAGCAGCTTAGATCTAGTTGGCTCAGATACGCAGTATTTT.

This clone came up once. The V and J genes are TRBV11-2 and TRBJ1-2; D remains unclear. Germline-derived CDR1 and CDR2 are SGHAT and FQNNGV. The CDR3 runs to 12 residues. Trimming left V 4 bases short and J 5 bases short, with 8 bases between. CDR3 nucleotides: TGTGCCAGCAGCTCGAGGATGTATGGCTACACCTTC. Its protein is CASSSRMYGYTF.

The rearrangement joins TRBV19 to TRBJ2-2; 7 bases agree with TRBD2. Germline V gene lookup returns CDR1 LNHDA and CDR2 SQIVND (reference sequence). Trimming at V came to 5 bases and at J to 0 bases, leaving 6 bases not matched to a gene. This CDR3 spans 16 amino acids. This chain's CDR3 is CASSPWGGTNTGELFF. The CDR3 DNA reads as TGTGCCAGTAGTCCCTGGGGGGGGACGAACACCGGGGAGCTGTTTTTT.

The V call is TRBV6-5, the J call TRBJ1-6; TRBD1 matches at 11 bases. The V gene's germline CDR1 is MNHEY and CDR2 SVGAGI. After removal of 0 bases from V and 9 bases from J, the junction contained 1 base not matched to a gene. This CDR3 is built from 15 residues. The CDR3 DNA is TGTGCCAGCAGTTACTCGGGGACAGGGGGTTCACCCCTCCACTTT. Protein: CASSYSGTGGSPLHF.

The rearrangement uses TRBV6-4 and TRBJ2-1; D uncertain. Germline CDR1 and CDR2: MRHNA and SNTAGT. V lost 0 bases and J lost 4, with 4 bases in between. This CDR3 is 13 amino acids long. The CDR3 region is CASSDSTYNEQFF. CDR3 nucleotide sequence: TGTGCCAGCAGTGACTCGACTTACAATGAGCAGTTCTTC.